One sample yielded the 21 T cell receptor beta chains listed below, sequenced in a study of shared clonotypes between healthy human individuals. Libraries were prepared by immunoSEQ multiplex PCR; TCRdb keeps only in-frame clonotypes and omits some of them. This sample has roughly 520,000 clones, with approximately 95% found just once. Sequences were obtained from naive CD4+ T cells sorted from blood. The subset: CD45RA+ positively selected. All receptors come from a woman in her twenties or thirties in good health.

This clone was observed a few times. This rearrangement joins TRBV6-1 to TRBJ1-5, with TRBD1 as a possible D gene (5 bases). V was pared by 3 bases and J by 3 bases, with 9 bases between. The CDR3 consists of 14 residues. Germline V lookup: CDR1 MNHNS, CDR2 SASEGT. CDR3 in amino acids: CASSDRGPNQPQHF. As DNA, the CDR3 is TGTGCCAGCAGTGATCGGGGCCCCAATCAGCCCCAGCATTTT.

The chain has TRBV5-1 and TRBJ2-6; 10 bases align to TRBD2. In germline, CDR1 is SGHRS, CDR2 YFSETQ. The CDR3 runs 18 residues. Germline trimming cut 4 bases from V and 3 bases from J; bases unmatched to any gene: 10. Here the CDR3 DNA reads TGCGCCAGCAGCCGCCTTCAAGCGGGAGGGCGTGGGGCCAACGTCCTGACTTTC. This translates into CASSRLQAGGRGANVLTF.

The chain employs TRBV6-6 and TRBJ1-5; perhaps TRBD1 as D (5 bases). CDR1 MNHNY and CDR2 SVGAGI come from the germline V gene (reference sequence). Trimming took 2 bases from V and 2 from J, leaving 10 bases between them. The CDR3 is 15 amino acids. The DNA for the CDR3 is TGTGCCAGCAGTTACCCGGCCAGGGGCAATCAGCCCCAGCATTTT. Encoded protein: CASSYPARGNQPQHF.

This chain uses TRBV11-3 with TRBJ2-1; D might be TRBD2 (5 bases). This CDR3 region has 16 residues. With 4 bases removed from V and 1 base from J, the gap between germline ends came to 14 bases. Germline V lookup: CDR1 SGHNT, CDR2 YENEEA. CDR3 amino acids: CASSSRQAASYNEQFF. CDR3 bases: TGTGCCAGCAGCTCGCGACAAGCGGCTTCCTACAATGAGCAGTTCTTC.

The rearrangement uses TRBV9 and TRBJ1-4, with a weak D call TRBD1 (6 bases). Germline values: CDR1 SGDLS, CDR2 YYNGEE. The CDR3 consists of 15 residues. V was pared by 0 bases and J by 7 bases, with 13 bases between. The CDR3 protein is CASSVAGAQSEKLFF. The CDR3, as DNA: TGTGCCAGCAGCGTAGCAGGGGCGCAAAGTGAAAAACTGTTTTTT.

The chain uses TRBV6-5 and TRBJ1-2; 9 positions match TRBD1. The CDR3 contains 15 residues. CDR1 is MNHEY and CDR2 is SVGAGI in the germline V gene. J was trimmed by 7 bases and V by 6 bases; bases with no gene match: 12. The CDR3 nucleotides read TGTGCCAGCAGGGGACCACAGGGGGCAATGAGTGGCTACACCTTC. This codes for CASRGPQGAMSGYTF.

The chain recombines TRBV12-5 with TRBJ2-7; TRBD1 might be the D (6 bases). Trimming removed 4 bases from V and 6 bases from J, with 13 bases in between. CDR3 length: 13 residues. Germline CDR1 is LGHNT and CDR2 is FRNRAP. The CDR3: CASGWTQGAEQYF. The CDR3 bases are TGTGCTAGTGGTTGGACACAGGGAGCCGAGCAGTACTTC.

The rearrangement uses TRBV19 and TRBJ1-5; D is possibly TRBD1 (6 bases). This CDR3 has 15 amino acids. V lost 6 bases, J lost 0 bases, and 12 bases lay in between. CDR1 LNHDA and CDR2 SQIVND come from the germline V gene (reference sequence). The CDR3 is CASRGTSYSNQPQHF. CDR3 DNA sequence: TGTGCCAGTAGAGGGACATCCTATAGCAATCAGCCCCAGCATTTT.

This sequence joins TRBV5-1 and TRBJ2-1; D might be TRBD2 (5 bases). The length of the CDR3 is 14 residues. From germline, CDR1 is SGHRS and CDR2 YFSETQ. The V gene lost 6 bases and the J gene lost 5 bases, with 15 bases spanning the gap. CDR3 amino acids: CASTPGFYHNEQFF. The CDR3 DNA reads TGCGCCAGCACCCCGGGATTTTACCACAATGAGCAGTTCTTC.

CDR3 nucleotide sequence: TGTGCCAGCAGTCCCCTAGCGGGAGTCGGCACAGATACGCAGTATTTT. Its protein product is CASSPLAGVGTDTQYF. The chain combines TRBV2 with TRBJ2-3; 10 positions agree with TRBD2. CDR1 is SNHLY and CDR2 is FYNNEI in the germline V gene. V trimming: 5 bases; J trimming: 1 base; junction bases outside the gene matches: 6. The CDR3 consists of 16 residues.

The rearrangement links TRBV7-2 to TRBJ2-1; tentative D call: TRBD2 (6 bases). Germline-derived CDR1 and CDR2 are SGHTA and FQGNSA. Trimming removed 1 base at V and 9 bases at J, with 13 bases between. The CDR3 contains 14 residues. CDR3 protein: CASSLELARGEQFF. The CDR3 DNA follows: TGTGCCAGCAGCTTAGAACTAGCCCGGGGTGAGCAGTTCTTC.

This sequence joins TRBV9 and TRBJ1-3; maybe TRBD1 (6 bases). V was clipped by 0 bases and J by 4 bases, with 11 bases between them. The CDR3 contains 15 residues. The germline gives CDR1 SGDLS, CDR2 YYNGEE. CDR3 sequence reads: CASSVVAGVGNTIYF. The CDR3, as DNA: TGTGCCAGCAGCGTAGTGGCAGGGGTCGGAAACACCATATATTTT.

The V gene is TRBV18, the J gene TRBJ2-5; 8 bases line up with TRBD1. The J segment lost 6 bases and the V segment lost 6 bases, leaving 9 bases of the junction unmatched. From germline, CDR1 is KGHSH and CDR2 LQKENI. The CDR3 extends over 14 amino acids. This chain's CDR3 is CASSKIGQGQTQYF. Here the CDR3 DNA reads TGTGCCAGCTCCAAGATCGGACAGGGTCAGACCCAGTACTTC.

The chain recombines TRBV10-3 with TRBJ1-1; no clear D. V lost 3 bases and J lost 1, with 9 bases in between. Germline CDR1 reads ENHRY; CDR2 reads SYGVKD. The CDR3 is 14 residues long. CDR3 sequence: CAISDQIPNTEAFF. For the CDR3, the DNA is TGTGCCATCAGTGATCAAATTCCGAACACTGAAGCTTTCTTT.

This clone came up once. CDR3 amino acids: CASPGAGGSYEQYF. The CDR3 DNA follows: TGTGCCAGTCCCGGGGCAGGGGGTTCCTACGAGCAGTACTTC. The chain recombines TRBV28 with TRBJ2-7; 7 positions agree with TRBD1. The CDR3 loop spans 14 amino acids. Germline loops: CDR1 MDHEN, CDR2 SYDVKM. Trimming removed 9 bases from V and 1 base from J; junction bases left unmatched: 9.

The chain carries TRBV9 and TRBJ1-2; no clear D gene. With 0 bases removed from V and 4 bases from J, the gap between germline ends came to 10 bases. Per the germline V gene, CDR1 is SGDLS and CDR2 is YYNGEE. This CDR3 contains 14 residues. The CDR3 loop reads CASSVGGVRYGYTF. The CDR3 coding sequence is TGTGCCAGCAGCGTAGGCGGGGTCCGCTATGGCTACACCTTC.

The rearrangement uses TRBV10-3 and TRBJ2-7; TRBD1 aligns across 7 bases. CDR3 length equals 16 residues. Germline V gives CDR1 ENHRY, CDR2 SYGVKD. J was trimmed by 6 bases and V by 3 bases; bases with no gene match: 14. In DNA, the CDR3 is TGTGCCATCAGTGACCCAGGACAGGCGCCGGGAAGCGAGCAGTACTTC. Protein sequence: CAISDPGQAPGSEQYF.

The V gene is TRBV28, the J gene TRBJ2-1; D ambiguous. Trimming removed 5 bases from V and 6 bases from J, with 8 bases in between. CDR1 is MDHEN and CDR2 is SYDVKM in the germline V gene. There are 12 residues in the CDR3. CDR3 nucleotides: TGTGCCAGCAGTCTCCTTTTCAATGAGCAGTTCTTC. Its protein is CASSLLFNEQFF.

V and J are TRBV19 and TRBJ1-4; possibly TRBD1 for D (6 bases). This CDR3 has 17 amino acids. Germline V gene lookup returns CDR1 LNHDA and CDR2 SQIVND (reference sequence). Trimming cost V 3 bases and J 10 bases, with 24 bases left between them. CDR3 in amino acids: CASSITFRGVKGRKLFF. In nucleotides, the CDR3 is TGTGCCAGTAGTATTACTTTCAGGGGCGTCAAAGGTCGAAAACTGTTTTTT. Filled out from reference TRBV19 and TRBJ1-4, the complete variable domain reads DGGITQSPKYLFRKEGQNVTLSCEQNLNHDAMYWYRQDPGQGLRLIYYSQIVNDFQKGDIAEGYSVSREKKESFPLTVTSAQKNPTAFYLCASSITFRGVKGRKLFFGSGTQLSVL.

The chain uses TRBV29-1 and TRBJ2-7, with D tentatively TRBD2 (5 bases). V gave up 4 bases and J gave up 4 bases, with 17 bases separating them. The CDR3 covers 14 residues. Germline CDR1 reads SQVTM; CDR2 reads ANQGSEA. CDR3 region: CSVGSQRLLYEQYF. DNA for the CDR3: TGCAGCGTTGGTTCGCAGCGGCTCTTATACGAGCAGTACTTC.

V and J are TRBV19 and TRBJ1-5, with TRBD1 matching over 8 bases. This CDR3 region has 14 residues. The V gene's germline CDR1 is LNHDA and CDR2 SQIVND (reference sequence). V was pared by 7 bases and J by 3 bases, with 5 bases of the junction left unmatched. The CDR3 reads CASNPGQVNQPQHF. The DNA for the CDR3 is TGTGCCAGTAACCCGGGACAGGTCAATCAGCCCCAGCATTTT. Complete variable domain (other parts from reference TRBV19 and TRBJ1-5): DGGITQSPKYLFRKEGQNVTLSCEQNLNHDAMYWYRQDPGQGLRLIYYSQIVNDFQKGDIAEGYSVSREKKESFPLTVTSAQKNPTAFYLCASNPGQVNQPQHFGDGTRLSIL.